Included here is one T cell receptor beta chain sequence, with context. Its antigen remains unknown. These data originate in a study of OX40 agonist ivuxolimab in advanced cancers. Whole-study context: People who had prior anti-PD-1, anti-PD-L1 or anti-CTLA-4 therapy could take part, and around 40% had some.

Notes on the study in general: Mean expanded clone counts were higher in CD8+ than CD4+ T cells.

The assay was immunoSEQ multiplex PCR, and TCRdb's table has in-frame clones only and misses some. The sample contains approximately 64,000 clones, roughly 86% of which appear only once. CDR3 length: 15 residues. V lost 6 bases, J lost 4 bases, and 18 bases lay in between. CDR1 SGHTA and CDR2 FQGNSA come from the germline V gene. This TCR derives from an adult with an advanced solid tumor such as melanoma, head and neck, liver or kidney cancer. The chain employs TRBV7-2 and TRBJ2-5; no clear D gene. Sample: CD4+ or CD8+ T cells sorted from blood, taken in a trial of the OX40 agonist ivuxolimab. The CDR3 protein is CASSYVQESGETQYF. CDR3 DNA: TGTGCCAGCAGTTACGTCCAGGAGTCAGGAGAGACCCAGTACTTC.